What follows are 25 T cell receptor beta chains derived from one specimen sequenced in a study of molecular identifiers for immune sequencing clone quantification. TCRdb redid the calling of the PCR reads with MiXCR, one entry per CDR3 protein. The sample consists of about 510,000 distinct CDR3 sequences, 25% of them appearing once. Specimen: naive CD8+ T cells from blood, with Jurkat cell RNA spiked in. As for subset: FACS-sorted CD8+CD4-CCR7+CD45RA+ naive T cells. The receptors here all came from a human donor in good health. Some libraries in this study had Jurkat cell RNA spiked in.

In its sample, this clonotype was seen many times. The chain is built from TRBV14 and TRBJ2-3; D is unresolved. Germline V gene sequence: CDR1 SGHDN, CDR2 FVKESK. The CDR3 contains 15 residues. V lost 0 bases and J lost 1, with 8 bases in between. In nucleotides, the CDR3 is TGTGCCAGCAGCCAAGAGATTGGAGGCACAGATACGCAGTATTTT. It translates to CASSQEIGGTDTQYF.

V and J are TRBV7-6 and TRBJ2-7; TRBD2 might be the D (5 bases). The CDR3 is made up of 15 amino acids. Trimming took 0 bases from V and 5 from J, leaving 14 bases between them. Germline CDR1 and CDR2: SGHVS and FNYEAQ. The CDR3 sequence: CASSLAPAAVNEQYF. The CDR3 DNA reads as TGTGCCAGCAGCTTAGCCCCAGCGGCAGTGAACGAGCAGTACTTC.

The chain carries TRBV27 and TRBJ2-7, with 7 bases identical to TRBD1. In germline, CDR1 is MNHEY, CDR2 SMNVEV (reference sequence). V was pared by 8 bases and J by 7 bases, with 11 bases of the junction left unmatched. The CDR3 has 13 residues. CDR3 DNA: TGTGCCAGCTCTAACAGGGGCAAACGGGAGCAGTACTTC. The encoded protein is CASSNRGKREQYF.

The rearrangement uses TRBV19 and TRBJ2-7; 7 nucleotides match TRBD1. Losses at the gene ends were 8 bases for V and 1 base for J; bases not matched to a gene: 11. The CDR3 extends over 15 amino acids. CDR1 is LNHDA, CDR2 SQIVND, per germline (reference sequence). The CDR3 here is CASRYRDSGSYEQYF. DNA for the CDR3: TGTGCCAGTCGCTACCGGGACAGCGGTTCCTACGAGCAGTACTTC.

The chain carries TRBV5-4 and TRBJ1-6, with D uncertain. The CDR3 totals 16 residues. V was pared by 0 bases and J by 5 bases, with 12 bases between. The germline V gene encodes CDR1 SGHNT and CDR2 YYREEE (reference sequence). CDR3 sequence reads: CASSLGPGLNNSPLHF. The CDR3 nucleotides read TGTGCCAGCAGCTTGGGACCGGGTTTGAATAATTCACCCCTCCACTTT.

As regards this clonotype: This sequence may be a read error, since a much larger clone differs from it by one base. This sequence joins TRBV6-6 and TRBJ1-5, with 7 positions matching TRBD1. There are 15 residues in the CDR3. CDR1 is MNHNY and CDR2 is SVGAGI in the germline V gene (reference sequence). CDR3 loop: CASSTTGWGNQPQDF. CDR3 nucleotides: TGTGCCAGCAGTACGACAGGGTGGGGCAATCAGCCCCAGGATTTT.

This clonotype has at least ten counts. The chain has TRBV5-1 and TRBJ1-1; no clear D gene. Trimming took 3 bases from V and 2 from J, leaving 11 bases between them. Germline CDR1 is SGHRS and CDR2 is YFSETQ. The CDR3 has 14 residues. The CDR3 DNA follows: TGCGCCAGCAGCTACTCCGGATCAAACACTGAAGCTTTCTTT. It encodes CASSYSGSNTEAFF.

Regarding this clonotype: A much larger clone lies one base from this, so it may be a read error. This chain uses TRBV5-4 with TRBJ1-1; D remains unclear. Germline CDR1 is SGHNT and CDR2 is YYREEE (reference sequence). V lost 0 bases to trimming and J lost 0 bases, with 9 bases between them. The CDR3 length is 15 residues. CDR3 bases: TGTGCCAGCAGCTTGGTTAGGGTCCTGAACACTGAAGCTTTCTTT. Amino acid sequence: CASSLVRVLNTEAFF.

Regarding this clonotype: Possible read error: a much larger clone is one base away. The rearrangement uses TRBV2 and TRBJ1-2, with a possible D match to TRBD1 (5 bases). The CDR3 extends over 13 amino acids. The V gene's germline CDR1 is SNHLY and CDR2 FYNNEI. The CDR3 loop is CDAEGFGFYGYTF. CDR3 coding DNA: TGTGACGCCGAGGGGTTCGGCTTTTATGGCTACACCTTC. Together with reference TRBV2 and TRBJ1-2, the CDR3 gives the full variable domain: EPEVTQTPSHQVTQMGQEVILRCVPISNHLYFYWYRQILGQKVEFLVSFYNNEISEKSEIFDDQFSVERPDGSNFTLKIRSTKLEDSAMYFCDAEGFGFYGYTFGSGTRLTVV.

The chain links TRBV9 to TRBJ2-7; tentatively, D is TRBD2 (7 bases). This CDR3 has 14 residues. The germline V gene encodes CDR1 SGDLS and CDR2 YYNGEE. The V end was cut by 3 bases, the J end by 3 bases, with 13 bases between. The CDR3: CASSEGGGSYEQYF. The CDR3 bases are TGTGCCAGCAGCGAGGGGGGGGGAAGCTACGAGCAGTACTTC.

There are a few counts of this clonotype. The CDR3 loop is CASSARVYPSTDTQYF. CDR3 coding DNA: TGTGCCAGCAGCGCCCGGGTATACCCTAGCACAGATACGCAGTATTTT. V gene TRBV5-5 combines with J gene TRBJ2-3; no clear D gene. CDR3 length: 16 amino acids. V lost 4 bases, J lost 0 bases, and 15 bases lay in between. Germline assignment: CDR1 SGHKS and CDR2 YYEKEE (reference sequence). The full variable domain, with the rest looked up from reference TRBV5-5 and TRBJ2-3, is DAGVTQSPTHLIKTRGQQVTLRCSPISGHKSVSWYQQVLGQGPQFIFQYYEKEERGRGNFPDRFSARQFPNYSSELNVNALLLGDSALYLCASSARVYPSTDTQYFGPGTRLTVL.

There are many counts of this clonotype. The genes are TRBV2 and TRBJ2-3; D perhaps matches TRBD2 (6 bases). CDR1 SNHLY and CDR2 FYNNEI come from the germline V gene. The CDR3 spans 13 residues. V was clipped by 10 bases and J by 2 bases, with 13 bases between them. In nucleotides, the CDR3 is TGTGCCACGCCTGGGACTGTCACAGATACGCAGTATTTT. This sequence encodes CATPGTVTDTQYF.

On this clonotype: This may be a read error: a much more frequent sequence differs by one nucleotide. The conserved phenylalanine or tryptophan normally closing the CDR3 is absent here, so this likely arose from a read error. The V and J genes are TRBV4-3 and TRBJ2-5; a possible D gene is TRBD1 (6 bases). Germline lookup yields CDR1 LGHNA and CDR2 YSLEER. This CDR3 is built from 14 residues. The V end lost 3 bases, the J end lost 5 bases, and 13 bases lay between the germline ends. The CDR3 region is CASSHATGYETQYS. CDR3 DNA: TGCGCCAGCAGCCACGCAACAGGGTACGAGACCCAGTACTCC.

The genes are TRBV4-1 and TRBJ2-1, with D uncertain. Trimming shortened V by 0 bases and J by 0 bases, and 6 bases separated the two germline ends. The CDR3 has 15 residues. Per germline, CDR1 MGHRA and CDR2 YSYEKL. The CDR3 coding sequence is TGCGCCAGCAGCCAAGATTTTCCCTCCTACAATGAGCAGTTCTTC. Translation: CASSQDFPSYNEQFF.

In this sample, this clonotype turned up many times. This chain connects TRBV29-1 to TRBJ1-4; D remains ambiguous. The CDR3 totals 12 residues. V lost 3 bases, J lost 8 bases, and 10 bases lay in between. Germline V gene sequence: CDR1 SQVTM, CDR2 ANQGSEA. The CDR3 DNA reads TGCAGCGTTGATACGATGGGGGAAAAACTGTTTTTT. Protein: CSVDTMGEKLFF. Full variable domain (remainder filled in from reference TRBV29-1 and TRBJ1-4): SAVISQKPSRDICQRGTSLTIQCQVDSQVTMMFWYRQQPGQSLTLIATANQGSEATYESGFVIDKFPISRPNLTFSTLTVSNMSPEDSSIYLCSVDTMGEKLFFGSGTQLSVL.

This clonotype was counted ten times or more. The V call is TRBV24-1, the J call TRBJ2-3; D not certain. CDR1 and CDR2 (germline): KGHDR, SFDVKD. The CDR3 consists of 12 residues. Trimming stripped 4 bases from V and 2 bases from J, with 3 bases between. DNA of the CDR3: TGTGCCACCAGTGACATCACAGATACGCAGTATTTT. Its translation is CATSDITDTQYF.

Concerning this clonotype: An end of the junction does not agree with germline; a read error may underlie this. This rearrangement joins TRBV27 to TRBJ1-5, with TRBD1 identical over 9 bases. The length of the CDR3 is 14 residues. Germline CDR1 and CDR2: MNHEY and SMNVEV (reference sequence). The CDR3 loop reads CAGSPTGGRQPQHF. The DNA for the CDR3 is TGTGCCGGCAGTCCCACAGGGGGCAGGCAGCCCCAGCATTTT.

The chain carries TRBV6-6 and TRBJ2-1, with 11 bases identical to TRBD2. Germline V CDR1 and CDR2: MNHNY, SVGAGI (reference sequence). With V trimmed by 4 bases and J by 4 bases, 9 bases remained unmatched. This CDR3 is 17 amino acids long. The CDR3: CASSSKLAGAVYNEQFF. The CDR3 DNA reads TGTGCCAGCAGTTCCAAACTAGCGGGGGCTGTATACAATGAGCAGTTCTTC.

Details on this clonotype: Being one base from a much bigger clone, this may be a read error. CDR3 nucleotide sequence: TGTGCCAGCAGGCTAGCGGATACGAACACCGGGGAGCTGCTTTTT. Its translation: CASRLADTNTGELLF. The chain recombines TRBV6-1 with TRBJ2-2; 7 positions match TRBD2. The CDR3 runs to 15 residues. Germline assignment: CDR1 MNHNS and CDR2 SASEGT.

As to this clonotype: At one end the junction does not follow the germline gene, possibly because of a read error. The CDR3 DNA is TGTGCCAGCAGTTACTCGAGGGCGAGTCCTTATAGCAGTCAGCCCCAGCATTTT. This codes for CASSYSRASPYSSQPQHF. J is TRBJ1-5 and V is TRBV6-2 or TRBV6-3; D is uncertain. Per germline, CDR1 MNHEY and CDR2 SVGEGT. The CDR3 totals 18 residues.

J is TRBJ2-2 and V is TRBV6-7; 8 nucleotides line up with TRBD1. TRBV6-7 is labeled an ORF, and its function is uncertain. The CDR3 extends over 18 amino acids. J was trimmed by 0 bases and V by 2 bases; bases with no gene match: 8. The CDR3 here is CASSYQDRVLANTGELFF. CDR3 coding DNA: TGTGCCAGCAGTTACCAGGACAGGGTTTTAGCGAACACCGGGGAGCTGTTTTTT.

The V and J genes are TRBV5-6 and TRBJ2-3, with TRBD2 matching 9 bases. J lost 2 bases, V lost 3 bases, and 7 bases had no gene match. Germline assignment: CDR1 SGHDT and CDR2 YYEEEE. The CDR3 extends over 16 amino acids. CDR3 sequence (DNA): TGTGCCAGCAGCTGGGCCTTAGCGGGGGTCACAGATACGCAGTATTTT. This sequence encodes CASSWALAGVTDTQYF.

This clonotype was counted only a few times. The chain is built from TRBV12-3 or TRBV12-4 and TRBJ2-7; 9 bases are a match to TRBD2. The CDR3 has 12 amino acids. Trimming cost V 5 bases and J 7 bases; bases outside gene matches: 3. In DNA form, the CDR3 reads TGTGCCAGCAGTCCGGGACTAGCAGAGCAGTACTTC. This sequence encodes CASSPGLAEQYF.

This clonotype was counted a few times. The V and J genes are TRBV9 and TRBJ2-7; 7 positions match TRBD1. Germline CDR1 and CDR2: SGDLS and YYNGEE. V trimming: 4 bases; J trimming: 2 bases; junction bases outside the gene matches: 12. The CDR3 has 16 residues. CDR3 nucleotides: TGTGCCAGCAGCCGAAACTACGGGACAGACACCTACGAGCAGTACTTC. Protein: CASSRNYGTDTYEQYF. The full variable domain, in which reference TRBV9 and TRBJ2-7 provide the parts outside the CDR3, is DSGVTQTPKHLITATGQRVTLRCSPRSGDLSVYWYQQSLDQGLQFLIQYYNGEERAKGNILERFSAQQFPDLHSELNLSSLELGDSALYFCASSRNYGTDTYEQYFGPGTRLTVT.

This chain uses TRBV9 with TRBJ2-7, with D perhaps TRBD2 (5 bases). Germline CDR1 SGDLS, CDR2 YYNGEE. The CDR3 sequence is 14 residues long. V was pared by 3 bases and J by 4 bases, with 14 bases between. CDR3 nucleotides: TGTGCCAGCAGCGGCGGGTCTTCGGGGTACGAGCAGTACTTC. Residues: CASSGGSSGYEQYF.